These 15 T cell receptor beta chains were all obtained from the same sample, sequenced in a study of beta chain features in type 1 diabetes. Reverse transcription of all isolated RNA meant that expressed TCRB transcripts were sequenced. Profiled with immunoSEQ multiplex PCR; TCRdb holds only in-frame clones, not every one. The table includes about 320,000 clones, less than 15% detected once. Input material: central memory CD4+ T cells from blood. The receptors were gathered from a young man in good health.

This clone has more than one count but fewer than ten. The gene calls are TRBV6-6 and TRBJ2-7; no firm D call. The CDR3 sequence is 12 residues long. Germline lookup yields CDR1 MNHNY and CDR2 SVGAGI (reference sequence). The ends were cut back, 6 bases at V and 0 bases at J, with 6 bases in the middle. The CDR3 sequence is CASRAISYEQYF. DNA for the CDR3: TGTGCCAGCAGGGCTATCTCCTACGAGCAGTACTTC.

This sequence joins TRBV6-1 and TRBJ2-7; TRBD2 matches at 11 bases. Per the germline V gene, CDR1 is MNHNS and CDR2 is SASEGT. Unmatched junction bases numbered 3, after V lost 5 bases and J lost 0 bases. There are 15 residues in the CDR3. The CDR3 DNA is TGTGCCAGCAGTCCGGGACTAGCGGCCTCCTACGAGCAGTACGTC. It encodes CASSPGLAASYEQYV.

This clone showed up many times. This chain joins TRBV5-4 and TRBJ1-1; 7 bases map to TRBD1. Germline-derived CDR1 and CDR2 are SGHNT and YYREEE (reference sequence). V was pared by 4 bases and J by 4 bases, with 10 bases of the junction left unmatched. This CDR3 has 15 residues. CDR3: CASSPGTATSTEAFF. CDR3 DNA sequence: TGTGCCAGCAGCCCCGGGACAGCCACCTCCACTGAAGCTTTCTTT.

The chain has TRBV6-1 and TRBJ2-3; TRBD2 agrees at 12 bases. The germline V gene has CDR1 MNHNS and CDR2 SASEGT. The V and J ends lost 6 bases and 4 bases, in that order; junction bases with no gene match: 5. The CDR3 sequence is 15 residues long. The CDR3 region is CASRTSGGFPDTQYF. The CDR3 coding sequence is TGTGCCAGCAGGACTAGCGGGGGCTTCCCAGATACGCAGTATTTT.

This chain uses TRBV7-3 with TRBJ2-2; 7 nucleotides agree with TRBD2. CDR1 is SGHTA, CDR2 FQGTGA, per germline. The V and J ends lost 3 bases and 0 bases, in that order; junction bases with no gene match: 1. The CDR3 covers 15 residues. The CDR3 here is CASSFLAANTGELFF. The CDR3 nucleotides are TGTGCCAGCAGCTTTCTAGCGGCGAACACCGGGGAGCTGTTTTTT. Full variable domain (outside the CDR3, taken from reference TRBV7-3 and TRBJ2-2): GAGVSQTPSNKVTEKGKYVELRCDPISGHTALYWYRQSLGQGPEFLIYFQGTGAADDSGLPNDRFFAVRPEGSVSTLKIQRTERGDSAVYLCASSFLAANTGELFFGEGSRLTVL.

The table lists this clone with many counts. Different DNA sequences within this sample yield the same CDR3. This chain uses TRBV19 with TRBJ2-3; D is ambiguous. Germline-derived CDR1 and CDR2 are LNHDA and SQIVND (reference sequence). Trimming pared 4 bases from V and 6 bases from J, leaving 8 bases between. CDR3 size: 12 residues. CDR3 bases: TGTGCCAGTAGTAAAGCGCGGGATACGCAGTATTTT. Protein sequence: CASSKARDTQYF.

Only a few counts were recorded for this clone. The V and J genes are TRBV20-1 and TRBJ2-7; D is unresolved. CDR1 and CDR2 (germline): DFQATT, SNEGSKA (reference sequence). Trimming took 3 bases from V and 4 from J, leaving 7 bases between them. This CDR3 has 11 residues. CDR3: CSASLAYEQYF. Written as DNA, the CDR3 is TGCAGTGCTAGCCTGGCATACGAGCAGTACTTC.

This sequence joins TRBV6-6 and TRBJ1-4; D remains ambiguous. The V gene lost 2 bases and the J gene lost 0 bases, with 7 bases spanning the gap. Germline CDR1 MNHNY, CDR2 SVGAGI (reference sequence). CDR3 size: 15 residues. CDR3 in amino acids: CASSYDGATNEKLFF. CDR3 sequence (DNA): TGTGCCAGCAGTTACGACGGGGCAACTAATGAAAAACTGTTTTTT.

This clone was detected many times. The chain recombines TRBV11-2 with TRBJ2-1, with 9 bases aligning to TRBD1. The CDR3 is 15 residues long. The V and J ends lost 5 bases and 6 bases, in that order; junction bases with no gene match: 8. The germline gives CDR1 SGHAT, CDR2 FQNNGV. CDR3 sequence reads: CASSPRTGVGNEQFF. The CDR3, as DNA: TGTGCCAGCAGCCCTCGGACAGGGGTTGGCAATGAGCAGTTCTTC.

The chain is built from TRBV6-1 and TRBJ1-2; 7 bases align to TRBD1. J lost 8 bases, V lost 5 bases, and 8 bases had no gene match. This CDR3 contains 13 residues. CDR1 is MNHNS, CDR2 SASEGT, per germline. The CDR3 spells CASSLDRRGGYTF. The CDR3 region has the DNA TGTGCCAGCAGTCTGGACAGGCGAGGAGGCTACACCTTC.

This clone was seen ten or more times. V and J are TRBV18 and TRBJ1-1, with D maybe TRBD1 (5 bases). CDR3 length: 13 residues. Germline-derived CDR1 and CDR2 are KGHSH and LQKENI. Trimming left V 10 bases short and J 3 bases short, with 15 bases between. As DNA, the CDR3 is TGTGCCACCCAGGGCGGGGAGGACACTGAAGCTTTCTTT. Translated: CATQGGEDTEAFF.

This clone was picked up a small number of times. DNA for the CDR3: TGCGCCACCAAAGGACTAGCGGGCACAGATACGCAGTATTTT. As protein: CATKGLAGTDTQYF. The chain recombines TRBV5-1 with TRBJ2-3; 10 nucleotides align to TRBD2. Germline V gene data show CDR1 as SGHRS and CDR2 as YFSETQ. This CDR3 comprises 14 residues. The junction had 5 bases not matched to a gene; V was cut back by 9 bases and J by 1 base.

The table lists this clone with a few counts. The J gene is TRBJ2-5, the V gene TRBV6-6; no definite D call. This CDR3 region has 13 residues. V dropped 9 bases and J dropped 1 base, with 12 bases sitting between them. The germline V gene has CDR1 MNHNY and CDR2 SVGAGI (reference sequence). The CDR3 loop reads CASTRDLQETQYF. The CDR3, as DNA: TGTGCCAGTACCAGAGACCTCCAAGAGACCCAGTACTTC.

This rearrangement joins TRBV11-3 to TRBJ2-7; D perhaps matches TRBD1 (5 bases). V lost 0 bases, J lost 3 bases, and 12 bases lay in between. The CDR3 is made up of 15 amino acids. Germline CDR1 is SGHNT and CDR2 is YENEEA. The CDR3 coding sequence is TGTGCCAGCAGCTTAGATAGGCAGGGAATCTACGAGCAGTACTTC. This sequence encodes CASSLDRQGIYEQYF.

This clone was observed a handful of times. The chain is built from TRBV29-1 and TRBJ2-1; D possibly corresponds to TRBD1 (6 bases). The CDR3 has 13 residues. Trimming removed 6 bases at V and 5 bases at J, with 14 bases between. CDR1 is SQVTM, CDR2 ANQGSEA, per germline. In DNA, the CDR3 is TGCAGCGTCCGTCGGGACACCCACAATGAGCAGTTCTTC. This gives the protein CSVRRDTHNEQFF.